This is a list of T cell receptor beta chains from one sample in a study of chemoradiotherapy in HPV16-positive cancers. TCRdb's table, derived via immunoSEQ multiplex PCR, lists solely in-frame clones and lacks some. The table records approximately 14,000 clones, around nine tenths of them present only once. The source material was blood, sampled from a patient who underwent chemoradiotherapy. The receptors stem from a human donor with HPV-associated anogenital cancer. CDR3s include the opening cysteine and the closing phenylalanine or tryptophan. Fields, in order: V gene, D gene, clone size, J gene, CDR3 DNA, CDR3 protein. The D gene is left open where the match is weak. Only some rows state a clone size, as once, few, many or a class for expanded clones.

v_call: TRBV11-2
d_call: TRBD1
clone_size: .
j_call: TRBJ2-7
cdr3_nt: TGTGCCAGCAGCTCCCCGGGCGCGGGACAGGGTAGCTACGAGCAGTACTTC
cdr3_aa: CASSSPGAGQGSYEQYF

v_call: TRBV19
d_call: TRBD1
clone_size: .
j_call: TRBJ1-4
cdr3_nt: TGTGCCAGTATGAAGAAGGGGGCCGGTAATGAAAAACTGTTTTTT
cdr3_aa: CASMKKGAGNEKLFF

v_call: TRBV25-1
d_call: .
clone_size: once
j_call: TRBJ1-1
cdr3_nt: TGTGCCAGCAGTGAAACTCCCACAGGGAACACTGAAGCTTTCTTT
cdr3_aa: CASSETPTGNTEAFF

v_call: TRBV6-4
d_call: .
clone_size: once
j_call: TRBJ2-3
cdr3_nt: TGTGCCAGCAGTATTGAATTGTCAGATACGCAGTATTTT
cdr3_aa: CASSIELSDTQYF

v_call: TRBV28
d_call: TRBD2
clone_size: .
j_call: TRBJ2-1
cdr3_nt: TGTGCCACAAGACTAGCGGACACCTACAATGAGCAGTTCTTC
cdr3_aa: CATRLADTYNEQFF

v_call: TRBV7-9
d_call: .
clone_size: .
j_call: TRBJ1-2
cdr3_nt: TGTGCCAGCAGCCAAGACACACAAGGCACCTTC
cdr3_aa: CASSQDTQGTF

v_call: TRBV28
d_call: .
clone_size: .
j_call: TRBJ1-1
cdr3_nt: TGTGCCAGCAGATTTAAGGGCACTGAAGCTTTCTTT
cdr3_aa: CASRFKGTEAFF

v_call: TRBV5-1
d_call: TRBD1
clone_size: .
j_call: TRBJ2-7
cdr3_nt: TGCGCCAGCAGAAAAACAGGGGGATGGTCCTACGAGCAGTACTTC
cdr3_aa: CASRKTGGWSYEQYF

v_call: TRBV6-5
d_call: .
clone_size: once
j_call: TRBJ1-2
cdr3_nt: TGTGCCAGCAGTTACCTGCGGTCTGTTAGTGGCTACACCTTC
cdr3_aa: CASSYLRSVSGYTF

v_call: TRBV11-3
d_call: .
clone_size: .
j_call: TRBJ1-1
cdr3_nt: TGTGCCAGCAGCTTAGGTAACGGCCGGCACACTGAAGCTTTCTTT
cdr3_aa: CASSLGNGRHTEAFF

v_call: TRBV19
d_call: .
clone_size: .
j_call: TRBJ2-3
cdr3_nt: TGTGCCAGTAGTGAGGGGTCAGGGAACGCAGATACGCAGTATTTT
cdr3_aa: CASSEGSGNADTQYF

v_call: TRBV9
d_call: .
clone_size: few
j_call: TRBJ1-2
cdr3_nt: TGTGCCAGCAGCCCCAGGGATGCGGCTAACTATGGCTACACCTTC
cdr3_aa: CASSPRDAANYGYTF

v_call: TRBV19
d_call: .
clone_size: .
j_call: TRBJ2-7
cdr3_nt: TGTGCCAGTAGTGCTGGCCCGGGGGAAATCTCCTACGAGCAGTACTTC
cdr3_aa: CASSAGPGEISYEQYF

v_call: TRBV19
d_call: .
clone_size: once
j_call: TRBJ2-2
cdr3_nt: TGTGCCAGTCGCATAACCCCGAGAGCCGGGGAGCTGTTTTTT
cdr3_aa: CASRITPRAGELFF

v_call: TRBV19
d_call: TRBD2
clone_size: .
j_call: TRBJ2-1
cdr3_nt: TGTGCCAGTAGTCCGCGGACTAGCGGAGGGGGGAGGGATGAGCAGTTCTTC
cdr3_aa: CASSPRTSGGGRDEQFF

v_call: TRBV7-8
d_call: .
clone_size: .
j_call: TRBJ2-5
cdr3_nt: TGTGCCAGCAGCCCCGTGGGTGGTGGGGGCGAGACCCAGTACTTC
cdr3_aa: CASSPVGGGGETQYF

v_call: TRBV4-1
d_call: TRBD1
clone_size: .
j_call: TRBJ1-1
cdr3_nt: TGCGCCAGCAGCCAAATACAGGGGCCTGAAGCTTTCTTT
cdr3_aa: CASSQIQGPEAFF

v_call: TRBV12-5
d_call: TRBD2
clone_size: .
j_call: TRBJ2-1
cdr3_nt: TGTGCTAGTGGTTTGACTAGCGGTGACAATGAGCAGTTCTTC
cdr3_aa: CASGLTSGDNEQFF

v_call: TRBV10-3
d_call: TRBD1
clone_size: .
j_call: TRBJ1-2
cdr3_nt: TGTGCCATCAGTGGAGGACAGGGGGCTAACTATGGCTACACCTTC
cdr3_aa: CAISGGQGANYGYTF

v_call: TRBV28
d_call: .
clone_size: .
j_call: TRBJ2-7
cdr3_nt: TGTGCCAGCAGTTTCAGACTAAACTCCTACGAGCAGTACTTC
cdr3_aa: CASSFRLNSYEQYF

v_call: TRBV5-1
d_call: .
clone_size: .
j_call: TRBJ2-7
cdr3_nt: TGCGCCAGCAGCTTGGCGCAAGGAGGGGGCTCCTACGAGCAGTACTTC
cdr3_aa: CASSLAQGGGSYEQYF

v_call: TRBV10-3
d_call: TRBD1
clone_size: .
j_call: TRBJ1-6
cdr3_nt: TGTGCCATCAGGGCTGACAGGGATTCACCCCTCCACTTT
cdr3_aa: CAIRADRDSPLHF

v_call: TRBV6-5
d_call: TRBD1
clone_size: .
j_call: TRBJ1-5
cdr3_nt: TGTGCCAGCAGGAAGACAGGGGTCAGCAATCAGCCCCAGCATTTT
cdr3_aa: CASRKTGVSNQPQHF

v_call: TRBV5-4
d_call: .
clone_size: .
j_call: TRBJ2-7
cdr3_nt: TGTGCCAGCAGCCGACAGGGAGGCTCCTACGAGCAGTACTTC
cdr3_aa: CASSRQGGSYEQYF

v_call: TRBV15
d_call: TRBD1
clone_size: .
j_call: TRBJ2-1
cdr3_nt: TGTGCCACCAGCAGAGATCTAGGACAGGGGTACAATGAGCAGTTCTTC
cdr3_aa: CATSRDLGQGYNEQFF

v_call: TRBV11-2
d_call: .
clone_size: .
j_call: TRBJ1-5
cdr3_nt: TGTGCCAGCAGCTTAGAAGCAGGGAGCAATCAGCCCCAGCATTTT
cdr3_aa: CASSLEAGSNQPQHF

v_call: TRBV2
d_call: .
clone_size: .
j_call: TRBJ2-3
cdr3_nt: TGTGCCAGCAAAACAGGACAGTCCACAGATACGCAGTATTTT
cdr3_aa: CASKTGQSTDTQYF

v_call: TRBV28
d_call: TRBD1
clone_size: .
j_call: TRBJ1-4
cdr3_nt: TGTGCCAGCAGTTTGGGGGACAGGGCTAATGAAAAACTGTTTTTT
cdr3_aa: CASSLGDRANEKLFF

v_call: TRBV5-1
d_call: .
clone_size: once
j_call: TRBJ2-2
cdr3_nt: TGCGCCAGCAGTAGAGAACGGGTAGCCGGGGAGCTGTTTTTT
cdr3_aa: CASSRERVAGELFF

v_call: TRBV7-6
d_call: .
clone_size: .
j_call: TRBJ2-7
cdr3_nt: TGTGCCAGCAGCTTAGCTCTGGGCGGAACCTACGAGCAGTACTTC
cdr3_aa: CASSLALGGTYEQYF

v_call: TRBV28
d_call: .
clone_size: .
j_call: TRBJ1-6
cdr3_nt: TGTGCCAGCAGAATAGGGACACTCTCCTATAATTCACCCCTCCACTTT
cdr3_aa: CASRIGTLSYNSPLHF

v_call: TRBV28
d_call: TRBD1
clone_size: .
j_call: TRBJ2-1
cdr3_nt: TGTGCCAGCAGTCCGCGTCAAATCAGGGGGTCCAAGCAGTTCTTC
cdr3_aa: CASSPRQIRGSKQFF

v_call: TRBV2
d_call: TRBD1
clone_size: .
j_call: TRBJ1-4
cdr3_nt: TGTGCCAGCCAGCAGACAGGGGCTTCTAGGGAAAAACTGTTTTTT
cdr3_aa: CASQQTGASREKLFF